One and the same sample provided the 10 T cell receptor beta chains below, sequenced in a study of T cells in Graves' hyperthyroidism and ophthalmopathy. Using RNA transcripts as the source, TCR beta CDR3 regions were amplified. The study used the HTBI primer set for a first-round RT-PCR of the TCR CDR3. Each CDR3 protein is one row after TCRdb ran MiXCR on the multiplex PCR reads. The sample carries approximately 400,000 distinct CDR3 sequences, approximately 25% recorded once. The sample taken for sequencing was blood. The source of these receptors is a man aged 45-65 years with Graves' hyperthyroidism.

The rearrangement uses TRBV6-1 and TRBJ2-7, with TRBD1 as a possible D gene (6 bases). V lost 5 bases and J 3 bases, leaving 14 bases between the germline ends. Germline assignment: CDR1 MNHNS and CDR2 SASEGT. The CDR3 spans 14 residues. CDR3 loop: CASSPGQSLYEQYF. CDR3 coding DNA: TGTGCCAGCAGTCCTGGACAGAGCCTCTACGAGCAGTACTTC.

A few counts support this clonotype. V gene TRBV5-5 combines with J gene TRBJ2-7, with TRBD2 matching 12 bases. The CDR3 loop spans 16 amino acids. V shed 5 bases and J 0 bases; nucleotides not matched to a gene: 6. Germline loops: CDR1 SGHKS, CDR2 YYEKEE (reference sequence). Here the CDR3 DNA reads TGTGCCAGCAGTTGGAGACTAGCGGGAGCCTCCTACGAGCAGTACTTC. It is translated as CASSWRLAGASYEQYF. Supplemented by reference TRBV5-5 and TRBJ2-7, the full variable domain reads DAGVTQSPTHLIKTRGQQVTLRCSPISGHKSVSWYQQVLGQGPQFIFQYYEKEERGRGNFPDRFSARQFPNYSSELNVNALLLGDSALYLCASSWRLAGASYEQYFGPGTRLTVT.

Points on this clonotype: A much larger clone lies a single base off, so this may be a read error. V is TRBV2 and J is TRBJ2-1, with a possible D match to TRBD2 (7 bases). CDR1 is SNHLY, CDR2 FYNNEI, per germline. The CDR3 runs to 14 residues. V was clipped by 5 bases and J by 7 bases, with 15 bases between them. The DNA for the CDR3 is TGTGCCAGCAGTCCACGGGGGGCAGGGAATGAGCAGTTCTTC. Encoded protein: CASSPRGAGNEQFF. Combining the CDR3 with reference TRBV2 and TRBJ2-1 gives the whole variable domain EPEVTQTPSHQVTQMGQEVILRCVPISNHLYFYWYRQILGQKVEFLVSFYNNEISEKSEIFDDQFSVERPDGSNFTLKIRSTKLEDSAMYFCASSPRGAGNEQFFGPGTRLTVL.

This clonotype was found a few times. CDR3: CASSPSAISTDTQYF. The CDR3 DNA is TGTGCCAGCTCACCCTCGGCAATTAGCACAGATACGCAGTATTTT. The gene calls are TRBV18 and TRBJ2-3; D unclear. Germline CDR1 KGHSH, CDR2 LQKENI. This CDR3 is built from 15 residues. Trimming pared 3 bases from V and 0 bases from J, leaving 10 bases between.

V usage is TRBV5-1 and J usage is TRBJ2-1; D remains unclear. Trimming stripped 5 bases from V and 1 base from J, with 13 bases between. CDR1 SGHRS and CDR2 YFSETQ come from the germline V gene. This CDR3 comprises 15 residues. DNA for the CDR3: TGCGCCAGCAGTGTAGTGGGGAAGTCCTACAATGAGCAGTTCTTC. Its translation is CASSVVGKSYNEQFF.

This clonotype was detected ten times or more. The genes are TRBV30 and TRBJ1-2; 7 bases line up with TRBD1. The J segment lost 7 bases and the V segment lost 2 bases, leaving 7 bases of the junction unmatched. The germline V gene has CDR1 GTSNPN and CDR2 SVGIG (reference sequence). The CDR3 consists of 13 residues. CDR3 amino acids: CAWSWQGDFGYTF. The CDR3 DNA reads TGTGCCTGGAGTTGGCAGGGGGACTTTGGCTACACCTTC.

CDR3 nucleotide sequence: TGTGCCAGCAGCGTGGACAGCAAGGGCGGGGAGCTGTTTTTT. Translating it yields CASSVDSKGGELFF. The chain carries TRBV9 and TRBJ2-2; the D gene is possibly TRBD1 (6 bases). This CDR3 comprises 14 residues. Germline assignment: CDR1 SGDLS and CDR2 YYNGEE. Trimming pared 2 bases from V and 7 bases from J, leaving 12 bases between.

V gene TRBV5-1 combines with J gene TRBJ2-1, with 9 nucleotides matching TRBD2. V shed 0 bases and J 7 bases; nucleotides not matched to a gene: 2. The CDR3 loop spans 14 amino acids. Germline-derived CDR1 and CDR2 are SGHRS and YFSETQ. The CDR3 sequence: CASSLETSGNEQFF. CDR3 nucleotide sequence: TGCGCCAGCAGCTTGGAGACTAGCGGTAATGAGCAGTTCTTC.

The V gene is TRBV6-2 or TRBV6-3, the J gene TRBJ2-7; D might be TRBD2 (5 bases). CDR3 size: 14 residues. CDR1 is MNHEY, CDR2 SVGEGT, per germline. V lost 5 bases and J 7 bases, leaving 18 bases between the germline ends. The CDR3 loop is CASSNRAAQREQYF. In DNA form, the CDR3 reads TGTGCCAGCAGTAACCGAGCGGCCCAGAGGGAGCAGTACTTC.

The rearrangement links TRBV19 to TRBJ2-5, with D hard to call. Germline CDR1 and CDR2: LNHDA and SQIVND (reference sequence). V was pared by 4 bases and J by 4 bases, with 4 bases between. The CDR3 runs 11 residues. CDR3 in amino acids: CASSTAETQYF. CDR3 nucleotides: TGTGCCAGTAGTACTGCAGAGACCCAGTACTTC.